A single sample is the source of the 6 T cell receptor beta chains below, sequenced in a study of blood T cell repertoires in COVID-19. The table came from immunoSEQ multiplex PCR; TCRdb's copy has only in-frame clones and leaves some out. Here the sample spans 150,000 or so clones, around 79% being singletons. The specimen sequenced was peripheral blood. The receptors were sampled from a woman between 70 and 85 years old with COVID-19, enrolled during active disease.

This clone is a singleton in its sample. J is TRBJ1-5 and V is TRBV11-2; D unclear. The V and J ends lost 1 base and 8 bases respectively, with 21 bases between them. The germline V gene encodes CDR1 SGHAT and CDR2 FQNNGV. The CDR3 runs 17 residues. The CDR3 DNA follows: TGTGCCAGCAGCTTAGGGGTGGCGGGTGGAAGATTTGAGCCCCAGCATTTT. Translation gives CASSLGVAGGRFEPQHF.

V gene TRBV19 combines with J gene TRBJ1-4; no reliable D call. CDR1 LNHDA and CDR2 SQIVND come from the germline V gene (reference sequence). Between the trimmed V and J ends, which lost 3 bases and 8 bases, there was a span of 13 bases. This CDR3 comprises 14 residues. CDR3 nucleotide sequence: TGTGCCAGTAGTATGTTCGGCGAGGGCGAAAAACTGTTTTTT. It is translated as CASSMFGEGEKLFF.

The gene calls are TRBV9 and TRBJ2-2, with D maybe TRBD1 (5 bases). This CDR3 has 14 residues. Trimming cost V 0 bases and J 5 bases, with 8 bases left between them. Germline-derived CDR1 and CDR2 are SGDLS and YYNGEE. The CDR3 coding sequence is TGTGCCAGCAGCGTAGGTCAGGGAACCGGGGAGCTGTTTTTT. The encoded protein is CASSVGQGTGELFF.

The rearrangement joins TRBV4-2 to TRBJ2-3, with 10 bases aligning to TRBD2. The V gene's germline CDR1 is LGHNA and CDR2 YNFKEQ. The CDR3 covers 20 residues. V lost 0 bases, J lost 1 base, and 13 bases stayed unmatched. This CDR3 reads CASSQDSTSGAQAGTDTQYF. In DNA form, the CDR3 reads TGTGCCAGCAGCCAAGATAGTACTAGCGGGGCCCAGGCTGGCACAGATACGCAGTATTTT.

The V and J genes are TRBV5-1 and TRBJ2-3; 9 positions match TRBD2. CDR1 and CDR2 from the germline V gene are SGHRS and YFSETQ. Trimming removed 2 bases from V and 4 bases from J; junction bases left unmatched: 5. The CDR3 extends over 15 amino acids. Here the CDR3 reads CASSLAGGRADTQYF. The CDR3 DNA follows: TGCGCCAGCAGCTTAGCGGGGGGTAGGGCAGATACGCAGTATTTT.

J is TRBJ2-7 and V is TRBV30, with 9 positions matching TRBD1. The CDR3 spans 14 residues. Germline CDR1 GTSNPN, CDR2 SVGIG (reference sequence). The V and J ends lost 2 bases and 5 bases, in that order; junction bases with no gene match: 7. The CDR3 DNA is TGTGCCTGGAGTCCAGGGACAGGGAGGAACGAGCAGTACTTC. Its translation is CAWSPGTGRNEQYF.